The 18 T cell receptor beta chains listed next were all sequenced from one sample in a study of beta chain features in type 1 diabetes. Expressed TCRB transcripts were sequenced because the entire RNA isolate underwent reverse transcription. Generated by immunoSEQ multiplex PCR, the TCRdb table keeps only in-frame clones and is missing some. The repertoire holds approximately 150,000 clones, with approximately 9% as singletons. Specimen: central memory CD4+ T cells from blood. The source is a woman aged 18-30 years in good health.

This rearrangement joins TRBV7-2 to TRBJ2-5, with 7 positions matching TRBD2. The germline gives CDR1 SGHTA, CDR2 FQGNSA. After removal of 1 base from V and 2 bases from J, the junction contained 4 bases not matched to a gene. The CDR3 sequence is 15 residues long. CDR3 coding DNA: TGTGCCAGCAGCTTAGACGGGGGGAGGCAAGAGACCCAGTACTTC. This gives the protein CASSLDGGRQETQYF.

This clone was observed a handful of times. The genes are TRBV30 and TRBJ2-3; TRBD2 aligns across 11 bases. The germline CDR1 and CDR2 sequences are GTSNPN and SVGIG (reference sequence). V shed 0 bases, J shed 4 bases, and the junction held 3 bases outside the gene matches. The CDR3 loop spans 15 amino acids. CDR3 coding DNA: TGTGCCTGGAGTGTAGGTAGCGGGAGGGCAGATACGCAGTATTTT. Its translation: CAWSVGSGRADTQYF.

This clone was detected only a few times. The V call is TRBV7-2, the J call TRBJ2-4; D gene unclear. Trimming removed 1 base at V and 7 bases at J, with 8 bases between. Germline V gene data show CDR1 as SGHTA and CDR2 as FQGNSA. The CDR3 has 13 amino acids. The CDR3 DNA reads TGTGCCAGCAGCTTAGTTTCCAGGAACATTCAGTACTTC. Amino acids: CASSLVSRNIQYF.

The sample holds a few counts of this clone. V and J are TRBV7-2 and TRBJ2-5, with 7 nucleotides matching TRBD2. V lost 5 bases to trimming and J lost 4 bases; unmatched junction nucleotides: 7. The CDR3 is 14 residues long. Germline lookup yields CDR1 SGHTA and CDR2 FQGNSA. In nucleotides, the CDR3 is TGTGCCAGCAGCCGCCCGGGCGGGGGAGAGACCCAGTACTTC. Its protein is CASSRPGGGETQYF.

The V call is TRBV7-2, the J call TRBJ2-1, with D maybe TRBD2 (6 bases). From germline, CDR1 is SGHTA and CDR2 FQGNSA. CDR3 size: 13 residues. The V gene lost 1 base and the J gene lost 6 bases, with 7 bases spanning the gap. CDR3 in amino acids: CASSLELANEQFF. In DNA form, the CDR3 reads TGTGCCAGCAGCTTAGAACTAGCCAATGAGCAGTTCTTC.

The CDR3 region is CASSSRTSGSTGELFF. The CDR3 DNA is TGTGCCAGCAGTTCGAGGACTAGCGGGAGCACCGGGGAGCTGTTTTTT. The chain uses TRBV2 and TRBJ2-2, with 13 bases identical to TRBD2. V dropped 5 bases and J dropped 4; count of bases not matched to a gene: 4. From germline, CDR1 is SNHLY and CDR2 FYNNEI. The CDR3 covers 16 residues. Full variable domain (rest looked up from reference TRBV2 and TRBJ2-2): EPEVTQTPSHQVTQMGQEVILRCVPISNHLYFYWYRQILGQKVEFLVSFYNNEISEKSEIFDDQFSVERPDGSNFTLKIRSTKLEDSAMYFCASSSRTSGSTGELFFGEGSRLTVL.

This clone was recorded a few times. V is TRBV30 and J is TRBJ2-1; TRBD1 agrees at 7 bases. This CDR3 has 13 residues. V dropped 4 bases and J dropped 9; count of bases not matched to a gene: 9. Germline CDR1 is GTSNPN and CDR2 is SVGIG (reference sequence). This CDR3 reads CAWTLDREGEQFF. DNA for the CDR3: TGTGCCTGGACCCTCGACAGGGAAGGTGAGCAGTTCTTC. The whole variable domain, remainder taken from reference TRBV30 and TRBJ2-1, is SQTIHQWPATLVQPVGSPLSLECTVEGTSNPNLYWYRQAAGRGLQLLFYSVGIGQISSEVPQNLSASRPQDRQFILSSKKLLLSDSGFYLCAWTLDREGEQFFGPGTRLTVL.

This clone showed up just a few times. CDR3 loop: CAWSAGSGPQHF. The DNA of the CDR3 is TGTGCCTGGAGTGCCGGGAGCGGGCCCCAGCATTTT. The chain is built from TRBV30 and TRBJ1-5, with unresolved D. The V gene's germline CDR1 is GTSNPN and CDR2 SVGIG (reference sequence). Deletions cut 1 base from V and 9 bases from J, with 10 bases between. The CDR3 is 12 amino acids.

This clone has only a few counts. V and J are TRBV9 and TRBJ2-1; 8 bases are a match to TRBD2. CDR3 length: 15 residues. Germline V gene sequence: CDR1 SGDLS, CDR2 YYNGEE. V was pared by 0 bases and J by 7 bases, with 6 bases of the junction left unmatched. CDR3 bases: TGTGCCAGCAGCGTAGGAGGCGGGAGGCAAAATGAGCAGTTCTTC. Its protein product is CASSVGGGRQNEQFF. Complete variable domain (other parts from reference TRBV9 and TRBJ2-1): DSGVTQTPKHLITATGQRVTLRCSPRSGDLSVYWYQQSLDQGLQFLIQYYNGEERAKGNILERFSAQQFPDLHSELNLSSLELGDSALYFCASSVGGGRQNEQFFGPGTRLTVL.

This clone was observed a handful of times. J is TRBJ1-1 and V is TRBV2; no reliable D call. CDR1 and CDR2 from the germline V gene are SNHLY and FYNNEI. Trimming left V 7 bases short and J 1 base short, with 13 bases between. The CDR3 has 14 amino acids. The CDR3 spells CASINDQWNTEAFF. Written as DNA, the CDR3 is TGTGCCAGCATTAACGATCAGTGGAACACTGAAGCTTTCTTT. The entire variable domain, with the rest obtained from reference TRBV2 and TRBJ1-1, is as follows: EPEVTQTPSHQVTQMGQEVILRCVPISNHLYFYWYRQILGQKVEFLVSFYNNEISEKSEIFDDQFSVERPDGSNFTLKIRSTKLEDSAMYFCASINDQWNTEAFFGQGTRLTVV.

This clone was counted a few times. The CDR3 DNA reads as TGTGCCTGGACAGGGTCGGACACAGATACGCAGTATTTT. Translated, it gives CAWTGSDTDTQYF. The J gene is TRBJ2-3, the V gene TRBV30; possible D gene TRBD1, 5 bases. CDR3 length: 13 amino acids. The V end was cut by 4 bases, the J end by 2 bases, with 10 bases between. Germline loops: CDR1 GTSNPN, CDR2 SVGIG (reference sequence).

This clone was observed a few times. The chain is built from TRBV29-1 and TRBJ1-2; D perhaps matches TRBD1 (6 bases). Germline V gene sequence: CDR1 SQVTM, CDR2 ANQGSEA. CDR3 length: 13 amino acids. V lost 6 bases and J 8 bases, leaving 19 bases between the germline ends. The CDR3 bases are TGCAGCGTGGCAAGGGACATCGGCCGGGGCTACACCTTC. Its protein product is CSVARDIGRGYTF.

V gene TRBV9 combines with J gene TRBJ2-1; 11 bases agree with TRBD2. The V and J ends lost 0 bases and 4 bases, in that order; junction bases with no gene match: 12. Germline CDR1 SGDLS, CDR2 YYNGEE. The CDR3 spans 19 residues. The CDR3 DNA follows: TGTGCCAGCAGCGTAGAGAATTTCCTAGCGGGGGGCTTTTACAATGAGCAGTTCTTC. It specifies CASSVENFLAGGFYNEQFF.

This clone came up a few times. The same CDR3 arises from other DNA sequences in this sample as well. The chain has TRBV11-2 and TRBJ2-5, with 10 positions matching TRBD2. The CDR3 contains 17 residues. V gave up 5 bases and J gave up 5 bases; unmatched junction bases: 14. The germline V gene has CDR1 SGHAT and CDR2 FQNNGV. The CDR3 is CASSLGLSGGAKETQYF. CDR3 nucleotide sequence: TGTGCCAGCAGCCTGGGGCTGAGCGGGGGGGCGAAGGAGACCCAGTACTTC.

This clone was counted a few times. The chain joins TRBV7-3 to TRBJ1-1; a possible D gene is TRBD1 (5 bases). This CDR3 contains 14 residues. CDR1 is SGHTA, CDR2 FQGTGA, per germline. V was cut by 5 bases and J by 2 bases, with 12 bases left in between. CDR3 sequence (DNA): TGTGCCAGCAGCCCAGGGTTGTCTAACACTGAAGCTTTCTTT. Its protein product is CASSPGLSNTEAFF.

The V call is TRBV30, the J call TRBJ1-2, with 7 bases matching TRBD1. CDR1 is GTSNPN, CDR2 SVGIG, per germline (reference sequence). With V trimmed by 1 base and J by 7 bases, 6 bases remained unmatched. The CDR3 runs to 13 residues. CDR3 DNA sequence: TGTGCCTGGAGTGGGCAGGGGGTCGTTGGCTACACCTTC. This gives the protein CAWSGQGVVGYTF.

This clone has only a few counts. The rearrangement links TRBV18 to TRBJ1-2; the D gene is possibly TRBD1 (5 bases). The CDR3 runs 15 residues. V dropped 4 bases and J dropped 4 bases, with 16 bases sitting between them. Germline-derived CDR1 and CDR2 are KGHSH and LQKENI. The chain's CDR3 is CASSLTTDNLYGYTF. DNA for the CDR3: TGTGCCAGCTCACTAACGACGGACAATCTCTATGGCTACACCTTC. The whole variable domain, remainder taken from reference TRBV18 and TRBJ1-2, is NAGVMQNPRHLVRRRGQEARLRCSPMKGHSHVYWYRQLPEEGLKFMVYLQKENIIDESGMPKERFSAEFPKEGPSILRIQQVVRGDSAAYFCASSLTTDNLYGYTFGSGTRLTVV.

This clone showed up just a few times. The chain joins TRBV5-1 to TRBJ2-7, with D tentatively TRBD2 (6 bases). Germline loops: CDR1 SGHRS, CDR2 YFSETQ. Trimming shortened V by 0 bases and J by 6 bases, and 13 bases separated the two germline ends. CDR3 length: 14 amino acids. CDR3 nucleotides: TGCGCCAGCAGCTTGGTGGTCGGGAGCCCCGAGCAGTACTTC. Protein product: CASSLVVGSPEQYF. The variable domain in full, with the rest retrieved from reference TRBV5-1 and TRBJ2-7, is KAGVTQTPRYLIKTRGQQVTLSCSPISGHRSVSWYQQTPGQGLQFLFEYFSETQRNKGNFPGRFSGRQFSNSRSEMNVSTLELGDSALYLCASSLVVGSPEQYFGPGTRLTVT.